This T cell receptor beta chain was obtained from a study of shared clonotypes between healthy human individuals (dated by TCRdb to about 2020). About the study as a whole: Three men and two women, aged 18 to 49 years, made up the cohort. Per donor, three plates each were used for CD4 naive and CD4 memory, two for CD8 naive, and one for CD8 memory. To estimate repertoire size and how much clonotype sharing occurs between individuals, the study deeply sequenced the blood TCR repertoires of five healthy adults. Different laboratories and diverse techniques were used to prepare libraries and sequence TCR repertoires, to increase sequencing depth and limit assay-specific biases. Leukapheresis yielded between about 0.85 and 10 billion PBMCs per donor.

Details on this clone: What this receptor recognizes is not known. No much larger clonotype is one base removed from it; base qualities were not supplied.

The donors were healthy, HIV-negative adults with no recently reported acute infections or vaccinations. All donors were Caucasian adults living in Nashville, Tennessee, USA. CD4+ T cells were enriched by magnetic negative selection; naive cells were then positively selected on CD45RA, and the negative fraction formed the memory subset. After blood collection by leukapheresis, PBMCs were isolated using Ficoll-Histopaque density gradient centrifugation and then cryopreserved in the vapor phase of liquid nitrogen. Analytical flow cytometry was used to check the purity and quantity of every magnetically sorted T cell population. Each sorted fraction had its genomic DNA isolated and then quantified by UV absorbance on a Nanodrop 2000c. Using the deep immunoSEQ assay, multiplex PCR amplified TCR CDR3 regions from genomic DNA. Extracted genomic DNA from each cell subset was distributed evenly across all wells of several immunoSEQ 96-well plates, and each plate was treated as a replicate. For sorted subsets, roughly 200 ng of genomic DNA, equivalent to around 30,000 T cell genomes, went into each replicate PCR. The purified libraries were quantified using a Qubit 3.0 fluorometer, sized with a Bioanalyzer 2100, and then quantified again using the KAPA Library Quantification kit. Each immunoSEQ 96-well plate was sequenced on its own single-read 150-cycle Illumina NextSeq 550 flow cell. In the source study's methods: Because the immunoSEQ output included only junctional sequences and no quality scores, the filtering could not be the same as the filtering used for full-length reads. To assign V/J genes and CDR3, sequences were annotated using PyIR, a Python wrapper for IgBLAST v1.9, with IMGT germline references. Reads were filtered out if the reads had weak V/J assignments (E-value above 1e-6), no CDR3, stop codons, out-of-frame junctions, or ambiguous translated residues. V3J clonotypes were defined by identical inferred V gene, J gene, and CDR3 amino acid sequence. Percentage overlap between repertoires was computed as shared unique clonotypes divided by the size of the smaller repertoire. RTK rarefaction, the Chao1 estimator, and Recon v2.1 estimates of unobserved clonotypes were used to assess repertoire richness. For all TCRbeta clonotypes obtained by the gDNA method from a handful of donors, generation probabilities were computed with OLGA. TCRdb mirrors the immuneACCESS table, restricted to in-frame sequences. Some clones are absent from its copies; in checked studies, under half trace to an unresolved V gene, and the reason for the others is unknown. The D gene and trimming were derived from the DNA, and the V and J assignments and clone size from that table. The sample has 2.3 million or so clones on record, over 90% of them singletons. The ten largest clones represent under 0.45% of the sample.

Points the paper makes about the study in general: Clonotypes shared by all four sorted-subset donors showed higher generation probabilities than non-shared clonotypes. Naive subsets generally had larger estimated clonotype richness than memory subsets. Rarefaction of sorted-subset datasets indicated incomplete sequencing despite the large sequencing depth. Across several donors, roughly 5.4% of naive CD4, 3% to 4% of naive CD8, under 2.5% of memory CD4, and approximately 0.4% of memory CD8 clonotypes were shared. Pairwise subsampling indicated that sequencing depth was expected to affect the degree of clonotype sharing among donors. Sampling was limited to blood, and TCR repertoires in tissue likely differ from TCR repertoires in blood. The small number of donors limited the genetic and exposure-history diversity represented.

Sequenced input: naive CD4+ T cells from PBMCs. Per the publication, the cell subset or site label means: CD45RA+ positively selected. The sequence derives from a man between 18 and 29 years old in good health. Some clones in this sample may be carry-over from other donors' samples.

The bases are TGTGCCAGCAGCATGCGGGGCGCGGATACGCAGTATTTT. Translated, it gives CASSMRGADTQYF. The sequence joins TRBV7-2 to TRBJ2-3; a tentative D match to TRBD2 spans 6 bases. The CDR3, cysteine through phenylalanine, is 13 amino acids long. The entry retains the CDR3 DNA only, 39 bases that are in frame from base 1. CDR1 SGHTA and CDR2 FQGNSA are derived from the germline V gene. V is shortened by 5 bases, J by 6 bases, and the region joining them spans 12 bases.